This T cell receptor beta chain was recovered during a study of blood T cell repertoires in COVID-19. Study summary: The United States, Italy and Spain supplied acute and convalescent COVID-19 samples.

CDR1 SGHDN and CDR2 FVKESK come from the germline V gene. The ends were cut back, 2 bases at V and 13 bases at J, with 15 bases in the middle. The CDR3 has 14 amino acids. Original processing notes: From reference gene primer amplification, estimates of nucleated cell counts were derived. TCRdb keeps only in-frame clones here, not all; method: immunoSEQ multiplex PCR. That table gives V, J and clone size, and the DNA gave D and trimming. Among about 80,000 clones listed, about 73% were seen once. Seattle's cohort entered during active infection and was followed longitudinally. The V gene is TRBV14, the J gene TRBJ1-6; no reliable D call. The sequencing sample was made of peripheral blood. This TCR was sampled from a man aged 55 to 70 with COVID-19, enrolled during active disease. CDR3 protein: CASSQQAAGLPLHF. In DNA form, the CDR3 reads TGTGCCAGCAGCCAACAGGCCGCAGGTCTGCCCCTCCACTTT.